The TCR beta chain described here comes from a study of cytomegalovirus exposure and HLA in healthy donors. Primers for the PCR totalled 60 Vbeta and 13 Jbeta. Sequencing used immunoSEQ multiplex PCR; TCRdb keeps in-frame clones, though not all of them. The sample totals approximately 47,000 clones. The study, taken as a whole, reports: With high specificity and sensitivity, the classifier reportedly diagnosed cytomegalovirus status.

Remarks on this clone: Antigen: not known.

In germline, CDR1 is SGDLS, CDR2 YYNGEE. The V and J ends lost 0 bases and 6 bases respectively, with 9 bases between them. The CDR3 runs to 13 residues. The source of this sequence is a male donor in good health and CMV-seronegative. The chain couples TRBV9 to TRBJ1-2, with no clear D. The source material was PBMCs. The CDR3 is CASSVGHSHGYTF. CDR3 DNA sequence: TGTGCCAGCAGCGTAGGCCACTCCCATGGCTACACCTTC.